The rows below give T cell receptor beta chains drawn from one sample of a study of identical twins. TCRdb reprocessed the 5' RACE reads via MiXCR and lists one record per CDR3 protein. The repertoire has more than 200,000 distinct CDR3 sequences, over 13% of them found once; the top ten carry approximately 10%. The specimen was memory (CD45RO+) T cells sorted from blood. These receptors were obtained from a woman aged 18-35 years in good health. The CDR3 runs from the conserved cysteine through the conserved F or W. D genes are given only for firm matches. Part of the rows lack a size; the others show once, few, many or a class for expanded clones.

clone size | J gene | V gene | D gene | CDR3 DNA | CDR3 protein
. | TRBJ1-2 | TRBV5-5 | TRBD1 | TGTGCCAGCAGCTGGGGACAGGGAAGTAACTATGGCTACACCTTC | CASSWGQGSNYGYTF
. | TRBJ2-3 | TRBV6-5 | TRBD2 | TGTGCCAGCAGTTACGTTCTAGCGGGTAGCACAGATACGCAGTATTTT | CASSYVLAGSTDTQYF
many | TRBJ2-3 | TRBV11-2 | TRBD2 | TGTGCCAGCAGCAGTAGCGGGAGCGGGGCAGATACGCAGTATTTT | CASSSSGSGADTQYF
few | TRBJ1-1 | TRBV18 | TRBD1 | TGTGCCAGCTCACCTCAGGGACAGTCACGGATGAACACTGAAGCTTTCTTT | CASSPQGQSRMNTEAFF
. | TRBJ2-3 | TRBV29-1 | . | TGCAGCGTCGGTAATAGCGGCTTCACAGATACGCAGTATTTT | CSVGNSGFTDTQYF
few | TRBJ2-1 | TRBV7-2 | TRBD2 | TGTGCCAGCAGCTCCACGACTAGCGGTTACAATGAGCAGTTCTTC | CASSSTTSGYNEQFF
many | TRBJ1-2 | TRBV5-5 | TRBD1 | TGTGCCAGCAGCCTGACAGGGGCTTCCGGGTATGGCTACACCTTC | CASSLTGASGYGYTF
many | TRBJ2-3 | TRBV20-1 | TRBD2 | TGCAGTGCGCAACTAGCGGGAGGTAGCACAGATACGCAGTATTTT | CSAQLAGGSTDTQYF
few | TRBJ2-1 | TRBV10-3 | TRBD2 | TGTGCCATCAGTGAGGTAGCGGGGGTACTCAATGAGCAGTTCTTC | CAISEVAGVLNEQFF
. | TRBJ2-1 | TRBV11-2 | TRBD1 | TGTGCCAGCAGCTTACCCCTCGGGACAGGGCAGTTCTTC | CASSLPLGTGQFF
. | TRBJ2-5 | TRBV9 | . | TGTGCCAGCAGCTCCCTCTGGGGCCAAGAGACCCAGTACTTC | CASSSLWGQETQYF
. | TRBJ2-7 | TRBV7-2 | TRBD1 | TGTGCCAGCAGCTTAGCGTTTCGGACAGGGTTGTACTTC | CASSLAFRTGLYF
many | TRBJ2-7 | TRBV5-1 | . | TGCGCCAGCAGCGGAACAGGGTTGAGGTCCTACGAGCAGTACTTC | CASSGTGLRSYEQYF
many | TRBJ2-3 | TRBV6-5 | TRBD2 | TGTGCCAGCAGTTACTCGGCTAGCGGGGGCCCGGTCGACACAGATACGCAGTATTTT | CASSYSASGGPVDTDTQYF
. | TRBJ2-1 | TRBV6-2/TRBV6-3 | . | TGTGCCAGCAGTTACGATCGGGGAGGACAGTTCTTC | CASSYDRGGQFF
. | TRBJ2-2 | TRBV7-6 | . | TGTGCCAGCAGCTTAGTCGGTAGCGGTAACACCGGGGAGCTGTTTTTT | CASSLVGSGNTGELFF
few | TRBJ2-1 | TRBV5-1 | TRBD2 | TGCGCCAGCAGCTTGGCTCTAGCGGGAGCTCAGTCCTACAATGAGCAGTTCTTC | CASSLALAGAQSYNEQFF
few | TRBJ2-7 | TRBV6-5 | TRBD1 | TGTGCCAGCAGTTACCCCGGACAGGGCATCTACGAGCAGTACTTC | CASSYPGQGIYEQYF
few | TRBJ2-4 | TRBV20-1 | TRBD1 | TGCAGTGCTCGGGACAGTTTTGGAAACATTCAGTACTTC | CSARDSFGNIQYF
few | TRBJ2-1 | TRBV20-1 | . | TGCAGTGCCTTAGGGGGGATTATTAGCCCCAATGAGCAGTTCTTC | CSALGGIISPNEQFF
. | TRBJ1-2 | TRBV4-3 | . | TGCGCCAGCAGCCAAGATCGGGCCGCTAACTATGGCTACACCTTC | CASSQDRAANYGYTF
few | TRBJ1-2 | TRBV7-2 | . | TGTGCCAGCAGCATAGGGGCGAGGAACTATGGCTACACCTTC | CASSIGARNYGYTF
few | TRBJ2-3 | TRBV7-3 | . | TGTGCCAGCAGCTTAGATCCGGGGGCAGATACGCAGTATTTT | CASSLDPGADTQYF
few | TRBJ2-3 | TRBV20-1 | TRBD2 | TGCAGTGCCAGAGTAGCGGGATCTAACACAGATACGCAGTATTTT | CSARVAGSNTDTQYF
few | TRBJ1-2 | TRBV11-2 | TRBD1 | TGTGCCAGCAGCCTGACTGGGACAGGCGCGTTCTTCACCTTC | CASSLTGTGAFFTF
many | TRBJ1-1 | TRBV3-1 | . | TGTGCCAGCAGCCAAGACAGCTTGAACACTGAAGCTTTCTTT | CASSQDSLNTEAFF
. | TRBJ2-2 | TRBV11-2 | . | TGTGCCAGCAGTAGACGCCCGGACGGGGAGCTGTTTTTT | CASSRRPDGELFF
. | TRBJ2-5 | TRBV5-1 | . | TGCGCCAGCAGCTCCCTCCGAGCGGCAGAGACCCAGTACTTC | CASSSLRAAETQYF
. | TRBJ2-2 | TRBV11-2 | . | TGTGCCAGCAGCTTAAGATTAGGTGGGGAGCTGTTTTTT | CASSLRLGGELFF
many | TRBJ2-3 | TRBV20-1 | . | TGCAGTGCTCCTGACGCGTCACGCACAGATACGCAGTATTTT | CSAPDASRTDTQYF
. | TRBJ1-1 | TRBV5-4 | . | TGTGCCAGCAGTTTGCCAGGGGTAGCTGAAGCTTTCTTT | CASSLPGVAEAFF
. | TRBJ1-2 | TRBV6-5 | . | TGTGCCAGCAGTTACCGCGGGGGTTTTTCTGGCTACACCTTC | CASSYRGGFSGYTF
. | TRBJ2-7 | TRBV9 | TRBD2 | TGTGCCAGCAGCCCCGGGGGGGAAACGGTCTACGAGCAGTACTTC | CASSPGGETVYEQYF
. | TRBJ2-7 | TRBV20-1 | TRBD2 | TGCAGTGCTTTAGACCTAGGACTAGCGGGACCCTACGAGCAGTACTTC | CSALDLGLAGPYEQYF
. | TRBJ1-2 | TRBV7-2 | . | TGTGCCAGCAGCTCCGGGAGTCACTATGGCTACACCTTC | CASSSGSHYGYTF
. | TRBJ2-5 | TRBV5-1 | . | TGCGCCAGCAGCTCTTCCGAAGAGACCCAGTACTTC | CASSSSEETQYF
. | TRBJ2-5 | TRBV5-1 | TRBD2 | TGCGCCAGCAGCGGCGAGCGGGAGGTGCGAAAGACCCAGTACTTC | CASSGEREVRKTQYF
. | TRBJ2-3 | TRBV20-1 | TRBD2 | TGCAGTGCTGGAGAGCGGGGTGGGCAGTATTTT | CSAGERGGQYF
few | TRBJ2-7 | TRBV7-2 | . | TGTGCCAGCAGCTTAGTGGGGGGCCTACCGGGGGAGCAGTACTTC | CASSLVGGLPGEQYF
. | TRBJ1-1 | TRBV5-1 | . | TGCGCCAGCAGCTCAACAGGGTATGGGACTGAAGCTTTCTTT | CASSSTGYGTEAFF
many | TRBJ2-1 | TRBV20-1 | . | TGCAGTTATCAGGGGCCGCTATCCTACAATGAGCAGTTCTTC | CSYQGPLSYNEQFF
few | TRBJ2-7 | TRBV20-1 | TRBD1 | TGCAGTGCTCGACAGGGCTTTATTACCTACGAGCAGTACTTC | CSARQGFITYEQYF
few | TRBJ1-2 | TRBV6-2/TRBV6-3 | . | TGTGCCAGCAGTTACACAGCTAACTATGGCTACACCTTC | CASSYTANYGYTF
few | TRBJ1-2 | TRBV6-1 | . | TGTGCCAGCAGTGCTCGGTCGTATGGCTACACCTTC | CASSARSYGYTF
few | TRBJ1-4 | TRBV25-1 | . | TGTGCCAGCAGTGAATCGGGAGGGACCCTAGAAAAACTGTTTTTT | CASSESGGTLEKLFF
. | TRBJ2-3 | TRBV5-1 | TRBD2 | TGCGCCAGCAGCGCCGGACTAGCAGGCACAGATACGCAGTATTTT | CASSAGLAGTDTQYF
few | TRBJ2-1 | TRBV5-1 | . | TGCGCCAGCAGTCCTGACTGGTTTGAGCAGTTCTTC | CASSPDWFEQFF
few | TRBJ2-2 | TRBV29-1 | TRBD2 | TGCAGCGTTGACTTAAGTAGGGCGGGAGTAACCGGGGAGCTGTTTTTT | CSVDLSRAGVTGELFF
. | TRBJ2-1 | TRBV20-1 | TRBD2 | TGCAGTGCTAGGAAGCGGGAGGGCCGGGGGAATGAGCAGTTCTTC | CSARKREGRGNEQFF
many | TRBJ1-2 | TRBV5-1 | . | TGCGCCAGCAGCGAGGTGTCTACCTATGGCTACACCTTC | CASSEVSTYGYTF
many | TRBJ2-5 | TRBV12-3/TRBV12-4 | TRBD2 | TGTGCCAGCAGTTTTAGTCTAGCGGGAGTTGAGACCCAGTACTTC | CASSFSLAGVETQYF